One sample yielded the 31 T cell receptor beta chains listed below, sequenced in a study of OX40 agonist ivuxolimab in advanced cancers. Sequencing used immunoSEQ multiplex PCR; TCRdb keeps in-frame clones, though not all of them. The sample lists 65,000 to 95,000 clones, less than 95% occurring once. Sequencing was performed on CD4+ or CD8+ T cells sorted from blood, taken in a trial of the OX40 agonist ivuxolimab. The receptors were sampled from an adult with an advanced solid tumor such as melanoma, head and neck, liver or kidney cancer.

V usage is TRBV7-9 and J usage is TRBJ2-7, with 14 bases that match TRBD2. J was trimmed by 9 bases and V by 8 bases; bases with no gene match: 9. The CDR3 extends over 14 amino acids. The germline CDR1 and CDR2 sequences are SEHNR and FQNEAQ (reference sequence). The CDR3 DNA sequence: TGTGCCAGCCGCGGAGGGACTAGCGGGGGATGGCAGTACTTC. Amino acid sequence: CASRGGTSGGWQYF.

The chain is built from TRBV15 and TRBJ2-7; TRBD1 agrees at 8 bases. J lost 4 bases, V lost 5 bases, and 10 bases had no gene match. Germline V CDR1 and CDR2: LNHNV, YYDKDF (reference sequence). CDR3 length: 15 amino acids. The CDR3: CATSDAGQGKYEQYF. The CDR3 DNA follows: TGTGCCACCAGCGATGCAGGACAGGGAAAGTACGAGCAGTACTTC. The full variable domain, rest sourced from reference TRBV15 and TRBJ2-7, is DAMVIQNPRYQVTQFGKPVTLSCSQTLNHNVMYWYQQKSSQAPKLLFHYYDKDFNNEADTPDNFQSRRPNTSFCFLDIRSPGLGDTAMYLCATSDAGQGKYEQYFGPGTRLTVT.

The chain joins TRBV27 to TRBJ2-5; D call uncertain. The J call is uncertain, as TRBJ2-7 better fits the DNA end. CDR1 and CDR2 (germline): MNHEY, SMNVEV (reference sequence). The CDR3 is made up of 13 amino acids. The CDR3 protein is CASSLGTAYEQYF. DNA for the CDR3: TGTGCCAGCAGTTTAGGCACAGCCTACGAGCAGTACTTC.

This chain links TRBV7-9 with TRBJ2-7; 12 bases match TRBD1. CDR1 is SEHNR and CDR2 is FQNEAQ in the germline V gene (reference sequence). The CDR3 covers 15 residues. V was pared by 4 bases and J by 6 bases, with 7 bases of the junction left unmatched. The CDR3 DNA reads as TGTGCCAGCAGCTACCGGGACAGGGGGCGAGGCGAGCAGTACTTC. Protein: CASSYRDRGRGEQYF.

J is TRBJ2-3 and V is TRBV7-2; TRBD2 matches 10 bases. From germline, CDR1 is SGHTA and CDR2 FQGNSA. The J segment lost 2 bases and the V segment lost 2 bases, leaving 4 bases of the junction unmatched. The CDR3 is 16 amino acids. The CDR3 DNA sequence: TGTGCCAGCAGCTTACTAGCGGGGGCCTACACAGATACGCAGTATTTT. Protein sequence: CASSLLAGAYTDTQYF.

The table lists this clone with a count of one. The J gene is TRBJ2-1, the V gene TRBV5-4; 10 bases fit TRBD2. J gave up 6 bases and V 5 bases, and 8 bases lay outside the gene matches. Germline CDR1 reads SGHNT; CDR2 reads YYREEE (reference sequence). The length of the CDR3 is 15 residues. CDR3 loop: CASSHPGLATNEQFF. The CDR3 region has the DNA TGTGCCAGCAGTCATCCGGGACTAGCGACCAATGAGCAGTTCTTC.

CDR3 region: CASSLGTTWEQFF. DNA for the CDR3: TGTGCCAGCAGCTTGGGTACTACATGGGAGCAGTTCTTC. The chain uses TRBV5-6 and TRBJ2-1; D is undetermined. This CDR3 comprises 13 residues. In germline, CDR1 is SGHDT, CDR2 YYEEEE. V was trimmed by 0 bases and J by 10 bases, leaving 11 bases between them.

The chain links TRBV6-6 to TRBJ1-1; no definite D call. Trimming removed 0 bases at V and 1 base at J, with 6 bases between. CDR1 and CDR2 (germline): MNHNY, SVGAGI (reference sequence). The CDR3 totals 14 residues. Here the CDR3 DNA reads TGTGCCAGCAGTTACTCGCCGGGGAACACTGAAGCTTTCTTT. This encodes CASSYSPGNTEAFF.

The chain carries TRBV9 and TRBJ2-7, with D possibly being TRBD1 (5 bases). Trimming removed 4 bases at V and 2 bases at J, with 10 bases between. Germline CDR1 and CDR2: SGDLS and YYNGEE. This CDR3 comprises 13 residues. CDR3 region: CASSPQGTYEQYF. The CDR3 nucleotides read TGTGCCAGCAGCCCTCAGGGTACCTACGAGCAGTACTTC.

The chain is built from TRBV30 and TRBJ2-2, with D possibly being TRBD2 (5 bases). CDR1 and CDR2 (germline): GTSNPN, SVGIG (reference sequence). The CDR3 runs 15 residues. V lost 1 base to trimming and J lost 1 base, with 10 bases between them. CDR3 sequence reads: CAWSAIGVNTGELFF. CDR3 DNA: TGTGCCTGGAGTGCTATCGGGGTGAACACCGGGGAGCTGTTTTTT.

The chain recombines TRBV25-1 with TRBJ2-3; 9 nucleotides match TRBD1. The CDR3 is 16 residues long. Per the germline V gene, CDR1 is MGHDK and CDR2 is SYGVNS. V shed 1 base and J 4 bases; nucleotides not matched to a gene: 6. In DNA, the CDR3 is TGTGCCAGCAGTGAATTGGGACAGGGCCATGCAGATACGCAGTATTTT. Its protein is CASSELGQGHADTQYF. Full variable domain (outside the CDR3, taken from reference TRBV25-1 and TRBJ2-3): EADIYQTPRYLVIGTGKKITLECSQTMGHDKMYWYQQDPGMELHLIHYSYGVNSTEKGDLSSESTVSRIRTEHFPLTLESARPSHTSQYLCASSELGQGHADTQYFGPGTRLTVL.

The chain is built from TRBV7-6 and TRBJ2-7; a weak D match, TRBD2 (6 bases). Trimming took 5 bases from V and 3 from J, leaving 14 bases between them. CDR1 is SGHVS and CDR2 is FNYEAQ in the germline V gene. This CDR3 region has 14 residues. CDR3 nucleotide sequence: TGTGCCAGCAGCCCGGGGGACGGGGGCTACGAGCAGTACTTC. It yields the protein CASSPGDGGYEQYF.

The chain has TRBV29-1 and TRBJ1-1; D call uncertain. CDR1 and CDR2 (germline): SQVTM, ANQGSEA. V was clipped by 6 bases and J by 11 bases, with 16 bases between them. This CDR3 contains 11 residues. The CDR3 DNA reads TGCAGCGTCCCAAACCCAGGCGACGCTTTCTTT. Amino acids: CSVPNPGDAFF.

Relative to its sample, this clone is hyperexpanded (1% or more). The sample has other DNA sequences that encode this CDR3 too. J is TRBJ1-5 and V is TRBV6-5; 9 nucleotides agree with TRBD1. The CDR3 runs to 16 residues. From germline, CDR1 is MNHEY and CDR2 SVGAGI. Trimming at V came to 0 bases and at J to 6 bases, leaving 6 bases not matched to a gene. CDR3 amino acids: CASSYSTDRGGQPQHF. The CDR3 DNA reads TGTGCCAGCAGTTACTCGACGGACAGGGGAGGTCAGCCCCAGCATTTT.

The count of this clone is one. The chain carries TRBV6-4 and TRBJ1-6; D not resolved. The CDR3 runs 14 residues. Germline V gives CDR1 MRHNA, CDR2 SNTAGT. Trimming cost V 3 bases and J 7 bases, with 10 bases left between them. CDR3 sequence reads: CASSDQVPNSPLHF. CDR3 DNA: TGTGCCAGCAGTGATCAGGTTCCAAATTCACCCCTCCACTTT.

V gene TRBV27 combines with J gene TRBJ1-2, with TRBD1 matching over 7 bases. The CDR3 sequence is 15 residues long. The V gene's germline CDR1 is MNHEY and CDR2 SMNVEV (reference sequence). The V and J ends lost 5 bases and 5 bases, in that order; junction bases with no gene match: 11. The CDR3 sequence: CASSPGEGAWYGYTF. The CDR3 DNA is TGTGCCAGCAGTCCCGGGGAGGGGGCTTGGTATGGCTACACCTTC.

The J gene is TRBJ2-7, the V gene TRBV27, with D tentatively TRBD1 (6 bases). The CDR3 spans 11 residues. The germline gives CDR1 MNHEY, CDR2 SMNVEV (reference sequence). The V end was cut by 6 bases, the J end by 6 bases, with 9 bases between. DNA for the CDR3: TGTGCCAGCAGCCTAGGGGGCGAGCAGTACTTC. Its protein product is CASSLGGEQYF.

Here the CDR3 reads CASSPRGRDNEKLFF. The CDR3 bases are TGTGCCAGCTCACCACGTGGCAGGGACAATGAAAAACTGTTTTTT. The chain recombines TRBV18 with TRBJ1-4, with a possible D match to TRBD1 (5 bases). Per germline, CDR1 KGHSH and CDR2 LQKENI. The ends were cut back, 1 base at V and 5 bases at J, with 11 bases in the middle. The CDR3 sequence is 15 residues long.

This clone was recorded a few times. V and J are TRBV6-5 and TRBJ1-5; D is unclear. In germline, CDR1 is MNHEY, CDR2 SVGAGI. Deletions cut 2 bases from V and 2 bases from J, with 7 bases between. The CDR3 is made up of 14 amino acids. The chain's CDR3 is CASSYREGNQPQHF. The CDR3 DNA reads TGTGCCAGCAGTTACAGGGAGGGCAATCAGCCCCAGCATTTT.

The chain carries TRBV11-2 and TRBJ2-5; 7 bases fit TRBD1. Germline-derived CDR1 and CDR2 are SGHAT and FQNNGV. The ends lost 3 bases at V and 2 bases at J; junction bases unmatched: 6. This CDR3 has 15 residues. CDR3 sequence (DNA): TGTGCCAGCAGCTTCACCGACAGGGATCAAGAGACCCAGTACTTC. Protein: CASSFTDRDQETQYF.

The J gene is TRBJ2-4, the V gene TRBV6-5, with D perhaps given as TRBD1 or TRBD2 (5 bases each). Deletions cut 8 bases from V and 5 bases from J, with 13 bases between. Germline CDR1 and CDR2: MNHEY and SVGAGI. There are 13 residues in the CDR3. CDR3 sequence: CASQEDTENIQYF. For the CDR3, the DNA is TGTGCCAGCCAGGAGGACACGGAAAACATTCAGTACTTC.

This chain joins TRBV7-6 and TRBJ2-3, with D possibly matching TRBD2 (6 bases). V was clipped by 1 base and J by 0 bases, with 11 bases between them. The CDR3 runs 16 residues. The germline CDR1 and CDR2 sequences are SGHVS and FNYEAQ. Here the CDR3 DNA reads TGTGCCAGCAGCTTAGGACTAGGGAGAAGCACAGATACGCAGTATTTT. It codes for CASSLGLGRSTDTQYF. The full variable domain, in which reference TRBV7-6 and TRBJ2-3 provide the parts outside the CDR3, is GAGVSQSPRYKVTKRGQDVALRCDPISGHVSLYWYRQALGQGPEFLTYFNYEAQQDKSGLPNDRFSAERPEGSISTLTIQRTEQRDSAMYRCASSLGLGRSTDTQYFGPGTRLTVL.

In its sample, this clone ranks as large. This chain uses TRBV6-4 with TRBJ2-3, with TRBD2 identical over 11 bases. Trimming cost V 0 bases and J 2 bases; bases outside gene matches: 1. The germline gives CDR1 MRHNA, CDR2 SNTAGT. CDR3 length: 16 residues. Here the CDR3 DNA reads TGTGCCAGCAGTGACTCTAGCGGGGGGGCCACAGATACGCAGTATTTT. Protein: CASSDSSGGATDTQYF.

The chain couples TRBV7-6 to TRBJ2-3; TRBD2 aligns across 13 bases. The germline V gene has CDR1 SGHVS and CDR2 FNYEAQ. V dropped 5 bases and J dropped 2; count of bases not matched to a gene: 10. This CDR3 is built from 18 residues. The CDR3 DNA is TGTGCCAGCAGCCGACATAAGGGACTAGCGGGGCCCACAGATACGCAGTATTTT. This encodes CASSRHKGLAGPTDTQYF.

This sequence joins TRBV11-2 and TRBJ2-7, with TRBD2 identical over 7 bases. The CDR3 has 18 residues. Germline V gene data show CDR1 as SGHAT and CDR2 as FQNNGV. Germline trimming cut 2 bases from V and 5 bases from J; bases unmatched to any gene: 18. Here the CDR3 reads CASSLFVLASGEEDEQYF. Here the CDR3 DNA reads TGTGCCAGCAGCTTATTCGTTCTAGCGAGCGGGGAAGAGGACGAGCAGTACTTC.

This clone has more than one count but fewer than ten. This rearrangement joins TRBV5-5 to TRBJ2-1, with TRBD1 matching over 7 bases. The ends lost 2 bases at V and 15 bases at J; junction bases unmatched: 26. The length of the CDR3 is 18 residues. CDR1 SGHKS and CDR2 YYEKEE come from the germline V gene (reference sequence). DNA of the CDR3: TGTGCCAGCAGCTTTTTGGGCCCCCCCGGGACAGAGGGTCTTCGGGCGTTCTTC. Protein product: CASSFLGPPGTEGLRAFF. Supplemented by reference TRBV5-5 and TRBJ2-1, the full variable domain reads DAGVTQSPTHLIKTRGQQVTLRCSPISGHKSVSWYQQVLGQGPQFIFQYYEKEERGRGNFPDRFSARQFPNYSSELNVNALLLGDSALYLCASSFLGPPGTEGLRAFFGPGTRLTVL.

The chain has TRBV6-6 and TRBJ2-7; 8 nucleotides align to TRBD1. CDR3 length equals 15 residues. The junction had 10 bases not matched to a gene; V was cut back by 7 bases and J by 2 bases. Germline CDR1 and CDR2: MNHNY and SVGAGI (reference sequence). The CDR3 sequence is CASTSAGQGTYEQYF. The CDR3 DNA sequence: TGTGCCAGCACCTCGGCCGGACAGGGAACCTACGAGCAGTACTTC.

The chain has TRBV10-2 and TRBJ1-1, with a tentative D call TRBD1 (5 bases). The germline V gene has CDR1 WSHSY and CDR2 SAAADI. V gave up 3 bases and J gave up 0 bases, with 8 bases separating them. The CDR3 extends over 14 amino acids. CDR3 nucleotide sequence: TGCGCCAGCAGTGATGGGGCCATGAACACTGAAGCTTTCTTT. This encodes CASSDGAMNTEAFF.

The V gene is TRBV19, the J gene TRBJ2-7; the match to TRBD1 covers 7 bases. The germline V gene has CDR1 LNHDA and CDR2 SQIVND (reference sequence). The trim removed 5 bases at V and 3 bases at J, leaving 7 bases unmatched. The CDR3 is made up of 14 amino acids. Written as DNA, the CDR3 is TGTGCCAGTAGTCGACCGGGACAGAACTACGAGCAGTACTTC. It yields the protein CASSRPGQNYEQYF. The full variable domain, its missing parts supplied by reference TRBV19 and TRBJ2-7, is DGGITQSPKYLFRKEGQNVTLSCEQNLNHDAMYWYRQDPGQGLRLIYYSQIVNDFQKGDIAEGYSVSREKKESFPLTVTSAQKNPTAFYLCASSRPGQNYEQYFGPGTRLTVT.

This clone was counted once. This sequence joins TRBV6-5 and TRBJ2-3; 8 bases agree with TRBD2. Per germline, CDR1 MNHEY and CDR2 SVGAGI. The V and J ends lost 1 base and 5 bases, in that order; junction bases with no gene match: 5. There are 15 residues in the CDR3. This CDR3 reads CASSYYGGARDTQYF. CDR3 DNA: TGTGCCAGCAGTTACTACGGGGGGGCGCGAGATACGCAGTATTTT.

This clone was seen once. V gene TRBV5-1 combines with J gene TRBJ2-3; the D call may be TRBD1 or TRBD2 (5 bases each). CDR3 length equals 15 residues. With 6 bases removed from V and 1 base from J, the gap between germline ends came to 15 bases. CDR1 and CDR2 from the germline V gene are SGHRS and YFSETQ. The CDR3 is CASTGGPAGTDTQYF. The DNA of the CDR3 is TGCGCCAGCACTGGGGGACCCGCGGGCACAGATACGCAGTATTTT.